A selection of T cell receptor beta chains follows, all from one sample in a study of naive and memory T cell subsets. TCRdb passed the UMI-ligation and nested PCR reads through MiXCR, listing each CDR3 protein once. The sample has approximately 30,000 distinct CDR3 sequences, over 4% seen once. The sequenced sample was blood. The receptors were gathered from an adult in good health. Each CDR3 is given without its conserved first and last residue.

v_gene	j_gene	CDR3aa
TRBV2	TRBJ1-4	ASSGEGQGGEKLF
TRBV4-3	TRBJ1-4	ASSQDLGSEEKLF
TRBV7-9	TRBJ2-1	ASSSLAGVDNEQI
TRBV20-1	TRBJ2-7	SATWGRVPEQY
TRBV6-5	TRBJ2-2	ASSLTIPGQGRNTGELF
TRBV7-2	TRBJ1-2	ASSPGGLYSGYT
TRBV7-2	TRBJ2-1	ASSLMYGQGAYNEQF
TRBV12-3/TRBV12-4	TRBJ1-6	ASTAGQANSPLH
TRBV25-1	TRBJ2-7	ASREGARGEQY
TRBV10-3	TRBJ2-7	AISRVTYEQY
TRBV3-1	TRBJ2-1	ASSQRGYNEQF
TRBV6-5	TRBJ1-5	ASSSQGTSNQPQH
TRBV30	TRBJ2-6	AWSRAGGANVLT
TRBV25-1	TRBJ1-6	ASSESGSPLH
TRBV7-9	TRBJ1-1	ASAGQMNTEAF
TRBV19	TRBJ2-3	ASSTMFYGQGTDTQY
TRBV7-8	TRBJ2-2	ASSSGEPEGTGELF